These 27 T cell receptor beta chains originate from one sample sequenced in a study of OX40 agonist ivuxolimab in advanced cancers. This table comes from immunoSEQ multiplex PCR, and its TCRdb copy is limited to in-frame clones, with some not included. This table holds fewer than 80,000 clones, 91% found once. The sequencing here drew on CD4+ or CD8+ T cells sorted from blood, taken in a trial of the OX40 agonist ivuxolimab. The receptors were gathered from an adult with an advanced solid tumor such as melanoma, head and neck, liver or kidney cancer.

The DNA of the CDR3 is TGTGCCAGCTCCCCTTTACGGGCGCAGGGGACCGGGGAGCTGTTTTTT. It codes for CASSPLRAQGTGELFF. V is TRBV18 and J is TRBJ2-2; tentatively, D is TRBD1 (6 bases). V shed 6 bases and J shed 5 bases, with 19 bases lying between them. The germline V gene has CDR1 KGHSH and CDR2 LQKENI. The CDR3 is 16 amino acids.

This clone has a handful of counts. Other DNA sequences of this sample code for an identical CDR3. V and J are TRBV28 and TRBJ1-5, with D tentatively TRBD1 (5 bases). CDR3 length: 13 residues. Per germline, CDR1 MDHEN and CDR2 SYDVKM. The ends were cut back, 2 bases at V and 7 bases at J, with 9 bases in the middle. The CDR3 here is CASSLGGRQPQHF. In nucleotides, the CDR3 is TGTGCCAGCAGTTTAGGGGGAAGACAGCCCCAGCATTTT.

The genes are TRBV21-1 and TRBJ1-2; the D call in the table, TRBD1, was not verified against the DNA. TRBV21-1 is a listed pseudogene. The CDR3 has 15 amino acids. The CDR3 sequence: CASSALDRGTKGYTF. In DNA form, the CDR3 reads TGTGCCAGCAGCGCTCTCGACAGGGGGACCAAGGGCTACACCTTC.

The V and J genes are TRBV5-1 and TRBJ2-3, with 7 bases identical to TRBD1. The CDR3 is 15 amino acids. Looked up from germline, CDR1 is SGHRS and CDR2 is YFSETQ. Trimming removed 0 bases from V and 0 bases from J; junction bases left unmatched: 1. CDR3 bases: TGCGCCAGCAGCTTGGCGGGACAGAGCACAGATACGCAGTATTTT. This gives the protein CASSLAGQSTDTQYF.

J is TRBJ2-5 and V is TRBV11-2; TRBD2 matches 11 bases. Trimming at V came to 0 bases and at J to 2 bases, leaving 8 bases not matched to a gene. Germline V gives CDR1 SGHAT, CDR2 FQNNGV. This CDR3 spans 18 amino acids. The CDR3 region is CASSLDPPSGRIQETQYF. In nucleotides, the CDR3 is TGTGCCAGCAGCTTAGACCCCCCTAGCGGGAGGATTCAAGAGACCCAGTACTTC.

The chain links TRBV7-8 to TRBJ2-3, with D possibly matching TRBD2 (5 bases). CDR1 and CDR2 from the germline V gene are SGHVS and FQNEAQ. The germline V and J ends were trimmed by 1 base and 6 bases, with 14 bases remaining between them. The CDR3 runs 15 residues. The CDR3 loop reads CASSLGGLTVDTQYF. The CDR3 nucleotides read TGTGCCAGCAGCTTAGGAGGGTTAACGGTGGATACGCAGTATTTT.

The chain has TRBV6-6 and TRBJ2-1; the D gene is possibly TRBD2 (5 bases). Germline V CDR1 and CDR2: MNHNY, SVGAGI (reference sequence). This CDR3 has 14 residues. Trimming cost V 2 bases and J 10 bases, with 15 bases left between them. In nucleotides, the CDR3 is TGTGCCAGCAGTTACGATACGGGGTTGAGGGAGCAGTTCTTC. This gives the protein CASSYDTGLREQFF.

A few counts support this clone. CDR3 bases: TGTGCCAGCAGTGAGCAGTACTTC. This codes for CASSEQYF. V gene TRBV2 combines with J gene TRBJ2-7, with D uncertain. With 3 bases removed from V and 9 bases from J, the gap between germline ends came to 0 bases. The CDR3 has 8 residues. CDR1 and CDR2 from the germline V gene are SNHLY and FYNNEI.

The chain is built from TRBV4-2 and TRBJ2-2; 9 bases map to TRBD2. V was clipped by 0 bases and J by 7 bases; unmatched bases: 6. The CDR3 has 16 residues. Germline assignment: CDR1 LGHNA and CDR2 YNFKEQ. CDR3 protein: CASSQDGLAGLGELFF. The DNA for the CDR3 is TGTGCCAGCAGCCAAGATGGGCTAGCGGGACTCGGGGAGCTGTTTTTT.

The chain carries TRBV6-5 and TRBJ2-1; D gene unclear. The V and J ends lost 2 bases and 5 bases respectively, with 4 bases between them. The CDR3 runs to 12 residues. Germline-derived CDR1 and CDR2 are MNHEY and SVGAGI. For the CDR3, the DNA is TGTGCCAGCAGTTACCCAAACAATGAGCAGTTCTTC. This sequence encodes CASSYPNNEQFF.

The chain carries TRBV19 and TRBJ1-2; maybe TRBD1 (5 bases). The germline CDR1 and CDR2 sequences are LNHDA and SQIVND (reference sequence). This CDR3 is built from 13 residues. Deletions cut 4 bases from V and 4 bases from J, with 10 bases between. The CDR3 DNA follows: TGTGCCAGTAGTAGGGGGGGTTCCTATGGCTACACCTTC. Translated: CASSRGGSYGYTF.

This chain joins TRBV6-1 and TRBJ1-2; tentatively, D is TRBD1 (6 bases). Trimming removed 6 bases at V and 3 bases at J, with 11 bases between. Germline V gives CDR1 MNHNS, CDR2 SASEGT. The CDR3 is 13 residues long. The CDR3 protein is CASSQDSYYGYTF. CDR3 coding DNA: TGTGCCAGCAGCCAGGACAGTTACTATGGCTACACCTTC.

The chain links TRBV28 to TRBJ2-7; D unclear. Germline CDR1 is MDHEN and CDR2 is SYDVKM. This CDR3 has 15 residues. Trimming removed 0 bases at V and 2 bases at J, with 11 bases between. CDR3 residues: CASSLWETRAYEQYF. The CDR3 bases are TGTGCCAGCAGTTTATGGGAGACTCGGGCCTACGAGCAGTACTTC.

V and J are TRBV10-1 and TRBJ2-1; 7 bases are shared with TRBD2. CDR1 and CDR2 from the germline V gene are WNHNN and SYGVQD (reference sequence). The J segment lost 9 bases and the V segment lost 5 bases, leaving 7 bases of the junction unmatched. The length of the CDR3 is 13 residues. CDR3 nucleotide sequence: TGCGCCAGCAGTTCTAGCGGCACGGGTGAGCAGTTCTTC. It specifies CASSSSGTGEQFF.

The chain combines TRBV28 with TRBJ2-7; 9 bases map to TRBD1. J gave up 5 bases and V 6 bases, and 11 bases lay outside the gene matches. This CDR3 comprises 15 residues. Germline CDR1 is MDHEN and CDR2 is SYDVKM. The CDR3 region has the DNA TGTGCCAGCAGACCCCATTTGGGACAGGGTCACGAGCAGTACTTC. Its protein product is CASRPHLGQGHEQYF.

V and J are TRBV6-5 and TRBJ1-5; unclear D gene. The CDR3 extends over 13 amino acids. V lost 6 bases, J lost 4 bases, and 10 bases lay in between. Looked up from germline, CDR1 is MNHEY and CDR2 is SVGAGI. The CDR3 region has the DNA TGTGCCAGCAGCCACGGGAGGAATCAGCCCCAGCATTTT. It encodes CASSHGRNQPQHF.

The chain carries TRBV29-1 and TRBJ2-3, with D unclear. Germline CDR1 reads SQVTM; CDR2 reads ANQGSEA. With 4 bases removed from V and 3 bases from J, the gap between germline ends came to 11 bases. The CDR3 spans 13 residues. The CDR3 region is CSVAWLGTDTQYF. CDR3 nucleotide sequence: TGCAGCGTTGCGTGGCTAGGGACAGATACGCAGTATTTT.

The chain uses TRBV7-6 and TRBJ2-2, with a weak D call TRBD1 (5 bases). Germline V lookup: CDR1 SGHVS, CDR2 FNYEAQ. The CDR3 length is 15 residues. V was cut by 4 bases and J by 4 bases, with 13 bases left in between. The CDR3: CASSSDSIRTGELFF. The CDR3 bases are TGTGCCAGCAGCTCAGACAGCATCCGCACCGGGGAGCTGTTTTTT.

The chain recombines TRBV4-1 with TRBJ1-5; D gene uncertain. Germline V CDR1 and CDR2: MGHRA, YSYEKL. V dropped 1 base and J dropped 3 bases, with 13 bases sitting between them. The CDR3 has 16 amino acids. The CDR3 loop is CASSQVFLPFNQPQHF. DNA of the CDR3: TGCGCCAGCAGCCAAGTTTTCCTCCCCTTCAATCAGCCCCAGCATTTT.

This sequence joins TRBV11-2 and TRBJ2-2; 7 nucleotides match TRBD2. Germline CDR1 SGHAT, CDR2 FQNNGV. CDR3 length: 16 residues. J was trimmed by 7 bases and V by 1 base; bases with no gene match: 9. DNA for the CDR3: TGTGCCAGCAGCTTAGCGGGAGGACAAGACGTCGGGGAGCTGTTTTTT. Amino acid sequence: CASSLAGGQDVGELFF.

J is TRBJ2-2 and V is TRBV10-3; 11 bases match TRBD2. J lost 5 bases, V lost 2 bases, and 4 bases had no gene match. The germline CDR1 and CDR2 sequences are ENHRY and SYGVKD. This CDR3 has 16 amino acids. The CDR3 spells CAISEPGLAGTGELFF. The CDR3 bases are TGTGCCATCAGTGAGCCCGGACTAGCGGGTACCGGGGAGCTGTTTTTT.

The chain has TRBV15 and TRBJ2-2; D tentatively reads TRBD1 or TRBD2 (6 bases each). Germline CDR1 LNHNV, CDR2 YYDKDF (reference sequence). The CDR3 extends over 16 amino acids. Trimming stripped 8 bases from V and 7 bases from J, with 23 bases between. Written as DNA, the CDR3 is TGTGCCACCCGAGGGGGGCGGGATGGCTTGGTCGGGGAGCTGTTTTTT. Encoded protein: CATRGGRDGLVGELFF.

The CDR3 spells CASSAPSNEQFF. CDR3 sequence (DNA): TGTGCCAGCAGCGCCCCTTCGAATGAGCAGTTCTTC. The chain carries TRBV9 and TRBJ2-1; unclear D gene. Germline CDR1 is SGDLS and CDR2 is YYNGEE. CDR3 length: 12 amino acids. V shed 3 bases and J shed 7 bases, with 8 bases lying between them. The full variable domain, with the rest looked up from reference TRBV9 and TRBJ2-1, is DSGVTQTPKHLITATGQRVTLRCSPRSGDLSVYWYQQSLDQGLQFLIQYYNGEERAKGNILERFSAQQFPDLHSELNLSSLELGDSALYFCASSAPSNEQFFGPGTRLTVL.

The chain joins TRBV6-5 to TRBJ2-7, with TRBD2 matching 14 bases. There are 16 residues in the CDR3. CDR1 and CDR2 (germline): MNHEY, SVGAGI. With 2 bases clipped from V and 3 bases from J, the junction kept 3 bases outside the gene matches. The CDR3 region is CASSYGTSGSLYEQYF. The CDR3 DNA reads as TGTGCCAGCAGTTACGGGACTAGCGGGAGTCTCTACGAGCAGTACTTC.

The J gene is TRBJ2-3, the V gene TRBV2; D gene unclear. Trimming stripped 10 bases from V and 2 bases from J, with 13 bases between. This CDR3 contains 13 residues. Germline V gene lookup returns CDR1 SNHLY and CDR2 FYNNEI. The CDR3 region is CATINPFTDTQYF. CDR3 in DNA: TGTGCCACCATAAATCCCTTCACAGATACGCAGTATTTT.

V usage is TRBV6-5 and J usage is TRBJ1-5; no reliable D call. The length of the CDR3 is 9 residues. CDR1 and CDR2 (germline): MNHEY, SVGAGI. With 8 bases removed from V and 9 bases from J, the gap between germline ends came to 5 bases. CDR3: CASGRPQHF. CDR3 sequence (DNA): TGTGCCAGCGGTCGGCCCCAGCATTTT.

The chain combines TRBV5-1 with TRBJ2-7, with a tentative D call TRBD2 (7 bases). CDR3 length: 14 residues. CDR1 is SGHRS, CDR2 YFSETQ, per germline. V lost 3 bases to trimming and J lost 2 bases, with 12 bases between them. The CDR3 DNA follows: TGCGCCAGCAGCTCCGGGGGGCCGGCCTACGAGCAGTACTTC. Its translation: CASSSGGPAYEQYF.